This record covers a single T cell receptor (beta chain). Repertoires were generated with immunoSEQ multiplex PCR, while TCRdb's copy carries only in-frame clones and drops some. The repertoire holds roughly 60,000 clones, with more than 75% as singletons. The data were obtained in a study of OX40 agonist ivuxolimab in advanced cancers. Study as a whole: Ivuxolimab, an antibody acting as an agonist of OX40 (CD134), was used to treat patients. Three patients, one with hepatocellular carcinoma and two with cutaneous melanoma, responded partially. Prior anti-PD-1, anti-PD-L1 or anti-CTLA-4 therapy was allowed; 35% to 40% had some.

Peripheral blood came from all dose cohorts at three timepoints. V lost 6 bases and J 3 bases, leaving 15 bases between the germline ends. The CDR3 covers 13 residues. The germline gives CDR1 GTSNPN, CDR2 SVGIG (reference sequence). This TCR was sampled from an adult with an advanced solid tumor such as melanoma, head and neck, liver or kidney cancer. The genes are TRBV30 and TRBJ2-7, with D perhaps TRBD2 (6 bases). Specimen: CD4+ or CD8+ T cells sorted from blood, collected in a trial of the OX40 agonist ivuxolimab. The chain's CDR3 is CACSRGGNYEQYF. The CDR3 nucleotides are TGTGCCTGCTCTAGGGGAGGAAACTACGAGCAGTACTTC. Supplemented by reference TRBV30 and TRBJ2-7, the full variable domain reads SQTIHQWPATLVQPVGSPLSLECTVEGTSNPNLYWYRQAAGRGLQLLFYSVGIGQISSEVPQNLSASRPQDRQFILSSKKLLLSDSGFYLCACSRGGNYEQYFGPGTRLTVT.